This T cell receptor (beta chain) stems from a study of cytomegalovirus exposure and HLA in healthy donors. Primers: 60 Vbeta forward and 13 Jbeta reverse. The method was immunoSEQ multiplex PCR; TCRdb's version includes in-frame clones alone and lacks a portion of them. The sample lists over 120,000 clones, more than 75% occurring once. J gave up 0 bases and V 9 bases, and 7 bases lay outside the gene matches. There are 16 residues in the CDR3. CDR1 SNHLY and CDR2 FYNNEI come from the germline V gene. The receptor's source is a woman aged 18-30 years in good health and CMV-seropositive. The sequencing sample was made of PBMCs. This chain joins TRBV2 and TRBJ1-5; 11 bases are shared with TRBD1. The CDR3 DNA sequence: TGTGCCAGTACCCGGGACAGGGGGTATAGCAATCAGCCCCAGCATTTT. Protein: CASTRDRGYSNQPQHF. Full variable domain (outside the CDR3, taken from reference TRBV2 and TRBJ1-5): EPEVTQTPSHQVTQMGQEVILRCVPISNHLYFYWYRQILGQKVEFLVSFYNNEISEKSEIFDDQFSVERPDGSNFTLKIRSTKLEDSAMYFCASTRDRGYSNQPQHFGDGTRLSIL.